A selection of T cell receptor beta chains follows, all from one sample in a study of T cells after yellow fever vaccination. TCRdb re-called the 5' RACE reads with MiXCR, one entry per CDR3 protein. The sample records 250,000 to 400,000 distinct CDR3 sequences, approximately 4.5% being singletons. Sequences were derived from PBMCs, sampled 15 days after the yellow fever booster vaccination. These receptors all come from a young man who received the YFV17D yellow fever vaccine. Each CDR3 is given with its conserved first and last residue. A D gene is named only where the DNA matches it firmly. Some rows have no size entry. The others give once, few or many, or a class for an expanded clone.

>-|TRBJ1-2|many|TRBV27
TGTGCCAGCAGTTACAGAGAGAGATATGGCTACACCTTC
CASSYRERYGYTF
>TRBD2|TRBJ2-7|few|TRBV7-2
TGTGCCAGCAGCCCCGCTAGCGGTGGTTCCTACGAGCAGTACTTC
CASSPASGGSYEQYF
>TRBD2|TRBJ2-7|many|TRBV6-6
TGTGCCAGCAGTTACTCGGGACTAGCGGGGGCAAAGCGCTACGAGCAGTACTTC
CASSYSGLAGAKRYEQYF
>-|TRBJ1-2|many|TRBV7-9
TGTGCCAGCAGCTCGCCCACCCTAGCAGGGTACTATGGCTACACCTTC
CASSSPTLAGYYGYTF
>TRBD2|TRBJ2-3|many|TRBV7-8
TGTGCCAGCAGCCTAAGACTAGCGGGGGCTATCGGGGGCACAGATACGCAGTATTTT
CASSLRLAGAIGGTDTQYF
>-|TRBJ1-2|few|TRBV18
TGTGCCAGCTCATCGGACGGTATCTATGGCTACACCTTC
CASSSDGIYGYTF
>TRBD2|TRBJ2-5|few|TRBV7-2
TGTGCCAGCAGCAATAATCCGGGGGGGACCCAGTACTTC
CASSNNPGGTQYF
>TRBD1|TRBJ2-5|many|TRBV11-2
TGTGCCAGCAGCTTACTGGGACAGGGGGCAAAGACCCAGTACTTC
CASSLLGQGAKTQYF
>-|TRBJ2-7|few|TRBV5-6
TGTGCCAGCACCGGGTTGGGTTACGAGCAGTACTTC
CASTGLGYEQYF
>TRBD1|TRBJ2-3|many|TRBV4-1
TGCGCCAGCAGCCACGGACAGGAGACAGATACGCAGTATTTT
CASSHGQETDTQYF
>-|TRBJ1-1|many|TRBV27
TGTGCCAGCAGTTCCCTCCAGGGGACTGGGGTGAACACTGAAGCTTTCTTT
CASSSLQGTGVNTEAFF
>-|TRBJ2-3|few|TRBV7-2
TGTGCCAGCAGCTTTGGACTTCCGTACACAGATACGCAGTATTTT
CASSFGLPYTDTQYF
>-|TRBJ2-4|many|TRBV6-6
TGTGCCAGCAGTTACCGGGTTGGGGTAGCCAAAAACATTCAGTACTTC
CASSYRVGVAKNIQYF
>-|TRBJ1-5|many|TRBV30
TGTGCCTGGAGTGTAGTCGGTAGGGGCAATCAGCCCCAGCATTTT
CAWSVVGRGNQPQHF
>TRBD2|TRBJ2-4|many|TRBV12-3/TRBV12-4
TGTGCCAGCGCCCATAGCGGGGGGGCCCTGGACGATATGAACATTCAGTACTTC
CASAHSGGALDDMNIQYF
>-|TRBJ2-7|many|TRBV6-2/TRBV6-3
TGTGCCAGCAGTTACGACTGGATCGAGCAGTACTTC
CASSYDWIEQYF
>-|TRBJ2-5|many|TRBV20-1
TGCAGTGCTAGAGATCCCGTGACAGGCCGAGAGACCCAGTACTTC
CSARDPVTGRETQYF
>TRBD2|TRBJ2-1|-|TRBV7-2
TGTGCCACCACGGGGCTAGCGGGGGGGCCGTCCTACAATGAGCAGTTCTTC
CATTGLAGGPSYNEQFF
>-|TRBJ2-5|-|TRBV20-1
TGCAGTGCTCCTACCTACGCAGACATAGGGCGGGAGACCCAGTACTTC
CSAPTYADIGRETQYF
>TRBD1|TRBJ2-6|-|TRBV7-6
TGTGCCAGCAGCTTGACAGGGGCTGGGGCCAACGTCCTGACTTTC
CASSLTGAGANVLTF
>-|TRBJ1-2|few|TRBV7-2
TGTGCCAGCAGCTTAGATGCCCGGGTCGGGGATGGCTACACCTTC
CASSLDARVGDGYTF
>-|TRBJ2-3|many|TRBV29-1
TGCAGCGCCCCACAGGGTGGCACAGATACGCAGTATTTT
CSAPQGGTDTQYF
>-|TRBJ1-1|-|TRBV7-2
TGTGCCAGCATATATACACGGAACACTGAAGCTTTCTTT
CASIYTRNTEAFF
>-|TRBJ1-4|-|TRBV20-1
TGCAGTGCTGATAGGGTTGGGAATGAAAAACTGTTTTTT
CSADRVGNEKLFF
>-|TRBJ2-3|few|TRBV30
TGTGCCTGGAGTGTACGGGCCTCAGATACGCAGTATTTT
CAWSVRASDTQYF
>TRBD1|TRBJ1-2|-|TRBV7-9
TGTGCCAGCAGCCAACAGGGGTCACACGGCTACACCTTC
CASSQQGSHGYTF
>TRBD2|TRBJ2-1|many|TRBV5-1
TGCGCCAGCAGCTTGGCCCTAGCGGGGGGGCCGAATGAGCAGTTCTTC
CASSLALAGGPNEQFF
>-|TRBJ1-2|-|TRBV24-1
TGTGCCACCAGTGATTCTCTGGGGAACTATGGCTACACCTTC
CATSDSLGNYGYTF
>-|TRBJ2-4|-|TRBV7-9
TGTGCCAGCAGCTCTTTAGCGATGACCAAAAACATTCAGTACTTC
CASSSLAMTKNIQYF
>-|TRBJ1-3|many|TRBV4-3
TGCGCCAGCAGCACCCGGCGATCCCAGCGGGGAATCGCTGGAAACACCATATATTTT
CASSTRRSQRGIAGNTIYF